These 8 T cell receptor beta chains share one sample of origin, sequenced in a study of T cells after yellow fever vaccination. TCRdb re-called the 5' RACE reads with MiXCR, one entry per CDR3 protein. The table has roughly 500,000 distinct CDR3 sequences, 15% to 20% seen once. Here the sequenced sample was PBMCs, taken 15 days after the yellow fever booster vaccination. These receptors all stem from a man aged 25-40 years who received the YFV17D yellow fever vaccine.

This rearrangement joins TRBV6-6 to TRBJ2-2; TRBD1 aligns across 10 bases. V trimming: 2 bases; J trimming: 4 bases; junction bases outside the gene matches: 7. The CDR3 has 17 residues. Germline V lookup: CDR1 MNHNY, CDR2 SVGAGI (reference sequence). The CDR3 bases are TGTGCCAGCAGTTACACGGAGGACAGGGGGGGCACCGGGGAGCTGTTTTTT. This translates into CASSYTEDRGGTGELFF.

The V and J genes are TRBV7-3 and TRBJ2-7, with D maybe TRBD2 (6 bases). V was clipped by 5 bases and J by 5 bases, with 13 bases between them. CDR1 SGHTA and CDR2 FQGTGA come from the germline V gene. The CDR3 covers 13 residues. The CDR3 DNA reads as TGTGCCAGCAGCGGGGGGAGTTTCAACGAGCAGTACTTC. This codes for CASSGGSFNEQYF.

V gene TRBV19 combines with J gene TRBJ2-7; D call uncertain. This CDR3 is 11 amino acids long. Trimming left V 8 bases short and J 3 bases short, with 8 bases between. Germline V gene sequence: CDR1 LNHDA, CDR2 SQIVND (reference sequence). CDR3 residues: CASGPLYEQYF. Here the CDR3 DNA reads TGTGCCAGTGGACCTCTCTACGAGCAGTACTTC.

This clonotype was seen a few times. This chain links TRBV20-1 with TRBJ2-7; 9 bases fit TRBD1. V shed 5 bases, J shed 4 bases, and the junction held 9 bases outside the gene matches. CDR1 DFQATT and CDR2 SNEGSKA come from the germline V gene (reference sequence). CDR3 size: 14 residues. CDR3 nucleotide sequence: TGCAGTGCTGGGGACGGGACAGGGTTTTACGAGCAGTACTTC. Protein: CSAGDGTGFYEQYF.

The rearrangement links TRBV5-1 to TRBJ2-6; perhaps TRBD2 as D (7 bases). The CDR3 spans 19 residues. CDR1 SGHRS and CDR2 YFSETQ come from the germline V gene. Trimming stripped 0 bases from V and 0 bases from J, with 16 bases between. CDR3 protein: CASSLDPGGRLSGANVLTF. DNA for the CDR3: TGCGCCAGCAGCTTGGACCCGGGGGGCCGCCTCTCTGGGGCCAACGTCCTGACTTTC.

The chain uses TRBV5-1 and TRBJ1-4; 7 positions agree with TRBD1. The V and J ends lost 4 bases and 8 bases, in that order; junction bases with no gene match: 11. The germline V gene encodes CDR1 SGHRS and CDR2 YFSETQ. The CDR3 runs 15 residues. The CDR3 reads CASSPGGDSREKLFF. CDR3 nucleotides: TGCGCCAGCAGCCCGGGTGGGGACAGCAGGGAAAAACTGTTTTTT. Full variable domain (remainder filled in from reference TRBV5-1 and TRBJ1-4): KAGVTQTPRYLIKTRGQQVTLSCSPISGHRSVSWYQQTPGQGLQFLFEYFSETQRNKGNFPGRFSGRQFSNSRSEMNVSTLELGDSALYLCASSPGGDSREKLFFGSGTQLSVL.

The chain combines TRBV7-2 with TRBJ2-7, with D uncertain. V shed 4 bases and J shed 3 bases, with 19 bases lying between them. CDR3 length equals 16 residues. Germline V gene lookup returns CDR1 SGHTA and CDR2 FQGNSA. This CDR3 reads CASSSNLGAGNYEQYF. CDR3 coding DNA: TGTGCCAGCAGCTCCAACCTGGGCGCAGGTAACTACGAGCAGTACTTC.

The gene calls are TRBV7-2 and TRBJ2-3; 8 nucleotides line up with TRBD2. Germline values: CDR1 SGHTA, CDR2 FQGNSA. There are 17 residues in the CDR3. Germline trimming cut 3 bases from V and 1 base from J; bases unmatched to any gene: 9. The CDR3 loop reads CASSFGSSGYRTDTQYF. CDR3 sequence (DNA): TGTGCCAGCAGCTTTGGGTCTAGCGGGTACCGCACAGATACGCAGTATTTT.